This TCR beta chain is drawn from a study of human T cells and chemical hapten exposure. Background on the study: DPC at 2% was the sensitizing agent, placed on roughly 2 cm by roughly 2 cm of upper inner arm skin. General observations from the study: With regard to DPC sensitization, TCRs above 1 in 1000 frequency did not change.

Unique molecular identifiers were attached to individual cDNA molecules within the library. TCRdb redid the calling of the RACE reads with MiXCR, one entry per CDR3 protein. The sample lists about 80,000 distinct CDR3 sequences; roughly 10% were seen once. Time point described: patch test 2, 6 weeks after DPC sensitization. Treatment in this sample: therapeutic diphenylcyclopropenone sensitization with weekly scalp DPC. Sequencing started from total RNA isolated from unfractionated whole blood. Many counts were recorded for this clonotype. Its antigen remains unidentified. The V gene lost 5 bases and the J gene lost 1 base, with 15 bases spanning the gap. Germline assignment: CDR1 MDHEN and CDR2 SYDVKM. The CDR3 is 15 residues long.

The chain carries TRBV28 and TRBJ2-7, with TRBD2 as a possible D gene (6 bases). The sample was whole blood, taken in connection with sensitization to the hapten diphenylcyclopropenone (DPC). The sequence was obtained from a woman aged 25 to 39 with alopecia areata. Some clones in this sample may be carry-over from other donors' samples. The CDR3 is CASSAGGSESYEQYF. The CDR3 bases are TGTGCCAGCAGTGCCGGGGGTAGCGAGTCCTACGAGCAGTACTTC.